This is a list of T cell receptor beta chains from one sample in a study of cytomegalovirus exposure and HLA in healthy donors. Clones were sequenced by immunoSEQ multiplex PCR, and TCRdb holds only the in-frame ones, with some missing. The table has 150,000 or so clones, less than 80% seen once. Sequencing input: PBMCs. These receptors were taken from a man aged 25-40 years in good health and CMV-seronegative. CDR3s include the opening cysteine and the closing phenylalanine or tryptophan. Each record gives: J gene, CDR3 length, V gene, D gene, clone size, CDR3 DNA, CDR3 protein. A D gene is named only where the DNA matches it firmly. Only some rows state a clone size, as once, few, many or a class for expanded clones.

j_gene: TRBJ1-3
len: 13
v_gene: TRBV30
d_gene: NA
abundance: NA
CDR3nt: TGTGCCTGGAGTAGAGGGACTGGAAACACCATATATTTT
CDR3aa: CAWSRGTGNTIYF

j_gene: TRBJ2-3
len: 14
v_gene: TRBV7-2
d_gene: NA
abundance: NA
CDR3nt: TGTGCCAGCAGCTTAGGACAGCACACAGATACGCAGTATTTT
CDR3aa: CASSLGQHTDTQYF

j_gene: TRBJ1-2
len: 15
v_gene: TRBV7-9
d_gene: NA
abundance: NA
CDR3nt: TGTGCCAGCAGCTCCCCCGCCGCAGGGTTAGGAGGCTACACCTTC
CDR3aa: CASSSPAAGLGGYTF

j_gene: TRBJ2-2
len: 16
v_gene: TRBV7-2
d_gene: TRBD2
abundance: NA
CDR3nt: TGTGCCAGCAGGGGTAGCGGGGGGGCCTTGGCCGGGGAGCTGTTTTTT
CDR3aa: CASRGSGGALAGELFF

j_gene: TRBJ2-6
len: 15
v_gene: TRBV5-1
d_gene: NA
abundance: NA
CDR3nt: TGCGCCAGCAGCCGGGACTTAGGAGGGGCCAACGTCCTGACTTTC
CDR3aa: CASSRDLGGANVLTF

j_gene: TRBJ2-7
len: 15
v_gene: TRBV7-9
d_gene: TRBD1
abundance: few
CDR3nt: TGTTCCAGCAGCTCTCCGGACAGGGGTTACTACGAGCAGTACTTC
CDR3aa: CSSSSPDRGYYEQYF

j_gene: TRBJ1-2
len: 12
v_gene: TRBV5-1
d_gene: NA
abundance: few
CDR3nt: TGCGCCAGCCGCGAGACAGACTATGGCTACACCTTC
CDR3aa: CASRETDYGYTF

j_gene: TRBJ2-1
len: 17
v_gene: TRBV7-2
d_gene: NA
abundance: NA
CDR3nt: TGTGCCAGCAGCTTAGTCCCCGCAGGCTCCTCCTACAATGAGCAGTTCTTC
CDR3aa: CASSLVPAGSSYNEQFF

j_gene: TRBJ1-4
len: 16
v_gene: TRBV5-6
d_gene: NA
abundance: NA
CDR3nt: TGTGCCAGCAGCCGCCACAGGGCTACAACTAATGAAAAACTGTTTTTT
CDR3aa: CASSRHRATTNEKLFF

j_gene: TRBJ2-3
len: 15
v_gene: TRBV5-1
d_gene: TRBD1
abundance: NA
CDR3nt: TGCGCCAGCAGCGCCCGCACAGGGGCCCCAGATACGCAGTATTTT
CDR3aa: CASSARTGAPDTQYF

j_gene: TRBJ1-1
len: 15
v_gene: TRBV7-9
d_gene: NA
abundance: NA
CDR3nt: TGTGCCAGCAGCCCCAAGGTCAGGTTGAACACTGAAGCTTTCTTT
CDR3aa: CASSPKVRLNTEAFF

j_gene: TRBJ2-1
len: 14
v_gene: TRBV5-4
d_gene: NA
abundance: NA
CDR3nt: TGTGCCAGCACCTGGACGGGGAGACCCAATGAGCAGTTCTTC
CDR3aa: CASTWTGRPNEQFF

j_gene: TRBJ1-4
len: 15
v_gene: TRBV2
d_gene: TRBD1
abundance: NA
CDR3nt: TGTGCCAGCAGGGACAGGGCGGCGGCTAATGAAAAACTGTTTTTT
CDR3aa: CASRDRAAANEKLFF

j_gene: TRBJ2-4
len: 19
v_gene: TRBV7-9
d_gene: TRBD2
abundance: NA
CDR3nt: TGTGCCAGCAGCGCTCCACTAGCGGGGGGGCCTGGGGCCAAAAACATTCAGTACTTC
CDR3aa: CASSAPLAGGPGAKNIQYF

j_gene: TRBJ1-2
len: 15
v_gene: TRBV30
d_gene: NA
abundance: NA
CDR3nt: TGTGCCTGGAGTGCCGGGACAACAATTAACTATGGCTACCCCTTC
CDR3aa: CAWSAGTTINYGYPF

j_gene: TRBJ1-5
len: 17
v_gene: TRBV5-5
d_gene: NA
abundance: NA
CDR3nt: TGTGCCAGCAGCTTTACGGGGCGGGGAATTGGCAATCAGCCCCAGCATTTT
CDR3aa: CASSFTGRGIGNQPQHF

j_gene: TRBJ2-7
len: 15
v_gene: TRBV18
d_gene: NA
abundance: NA
CDR3nt: TGTGCCAGCTCACAGGCCCACGGGGGTCCCTACGAGCAGTACTTC
CDR3aa: CASSQAHGGPYEQYF

j_gene: TRBJ1-3
len: 15
v_gene: TRBV6-1
d_gene: NA
abundance: NA
CDR3nt: TGTGCCAGCAGAGAACAGGGCTTCGGACAAAACACCATATATTTT
CDR3aa: CASREQGFGQNTIYF

j_gene: TRBJ1-3
len: 13
v_gene: TRBV7-9
d_gene: NA
abundance: NA
CDR3nt: TGTGCCAGCACCGTGGGGCCTGGAAACACCATATATTTT
CDR3aa: CASTVGPGNTIYF

j_gene: TRBJ2-1
len: 15
v_gene: TRBV19
d_gene: TRBD2
abundance: NA
CDR3nt: TGTGCCAGTAGTATGGGGCCTAGCGGCTACAATGAGCAGTTCTTC
CDR3aa: CASSMGPSGYNEQFF

j_gene: TRBJ1-2
len: 12
v_gene: TRBV29-1
d_gene: NA
abundance: NA
CDR3nt: TGCAGCGCCATTAGGAGTCGGTATGGCTACCCCTTC
CDR3aa: CSAIRSRYGYPF

j_gene: TRBJ2-7
len: 13
v_gene: TRBV27
d_gene: NA
abundance: NA
CDR3nt: TGTGCCAGCAGTTTACTTCAGGGGTACGAGCAGTACTTC
CDR3aa: CASSLLQGYEQYF

j_gene: TRBJ2-2
len: 16
v_gene: TRBV9
d_gene: NA
abundance: NA
CDR3nt: TGTGCCAGCAGCGCGGCAGGGGGGATAAACACCGGGGAGCTGTTTTTT
CDR3aa: CASSAAGGINTGELFF

j_gene: TRBJ2-3
len: 15
v_gene: TRBV6-5
d_gene: NA
abundance: NA
CDR3nt: TGTGCCAGCAGTTACTCGATACTACCCACAGATACGCAGTATTTT
CDR3aa: CASSYSILPTDTQYF

j_gene: TRBJ2-5
len: 14
v_gene: TRBV6-5
d_gene: NA
abundance: NA
CDR3nt: TGTGCCAGCAGTCCCGGGACTTTCCAAGAGACCCAGTACTTC
CDR3aa: CASSPGTFQETQYF

j_gene: TRBJ2-7
len: 14
v_gene: TRBV7-6
d_gene: NA
abundance: NA
CDR3nt: TGTGCCAGCAGCGGCAGGCCAAGCTCCTACGAGCAGTACTTC
CDR3aa: CASSGRPSSYEQYF

j_gene: TRBJ2-6
len: 16
v_gene: TRBV7-6
d_gene: TRBD1
abundance: NA
CDR3nt: TGTGCCAGCAGCCCAGGGGGCGCATCTGGGGCCAACGTCCTGACTTTC
CDR3aa: CASSPGGASGANVLTF

j_gene: TRBJ2-3
len: 15
v_gene: TRBV11-2
d_gene: NA
abundance: NA
CDR3nt: TGTGCCAGCAGCTTAGTCGGGGGGCTTACAGATACGCAGTATTTT
CDR3aa: CASSLVGGLTDTQYF

j_gene: TRBJ2-7
len: 14
v_gene: TRBV10-3
d_gene: TRBD2
abundance: NA
CDR3nt: TGTGCCATCAGAACTAGCGGGCCTTCCTACGAGCAGTACTTC
CDR3aa: CAIRTSGPSYEQYF

j_gene: TRBJ2-7
len: 14
v_gene: TRBV5-6
d_gene: NA
abundance: once
CDR3nt: TGTGCCAGCTCCACGGGGAGCGGTGTGTACGAGCAGTACTTC
CDR3aa: CASSTGSGVYEQYF

j_gene: TRBJ2-1
len: 16
v_gene: TRBV5-1
d_gene: NA
abundance: NA
CDR3nt: TGCGCCAGCAGCCCTCAATCCGGACAGACCTACAATGAGCAGTTCTTC
CDR3aa: CASSPQSGQTYNEQFF

j_gene: TRBJ2-6
len: 16
v_gene: TRBV5-1
d_gene: NA
abundance: NA
CDR3nt: TGCGCCAGCAGCTTAAGACAGAGCTCTGGGGCCAACGTCCTGACTTTC
CDR3aa: CASSLRQSSGANVLTF

j_gene: TRBJ1-5
len: 16
v_gene: TRBV2
d_gene: TRBD1
abundance: NA
CDR3nt: TGTGCCAGCAGTGCAGACAGGGGGAGTAGCAATCAGCCCCAGCATTTT
CDR3aa: CASSADRGSSNQPQHF

j_gene: TRBJ2-5
len: 14
v_gene: TRBV5-1
d_gene: NA
abundance: NA
CDR3nt: TGCGCCAGCAGCTTGGCCGCGCAGGTGGAGACCCAGTACTTC
CDR3aa: CASSLAAQVETQYF

j_gene: TRBJ2-3
len: 16
v_gene: TRBV4-1
d_gene: NA
abundance: NA
CDR3nt: TGCGCCAGCAGCCAAGATAGGGGCAGGGAAACAGATACGCAGTATTTT
CDR3aa: CASSQDRGRETDTQYF

j_gene: TRBJ1-2
len: 13
v_gene: TRBV5-6
d_gene: NA
abundance: NA
CDR3nt: TGTGCCAGCAGCTTGGGTCCCGGGAGTGGCTACACCTTC
CDR3aa: CASSLGPGSGYTF

j_gene: TRBJ1-5
len: 19
v_gene: TRBV19
d_gene: NA
abundance: NA
CDR3nt: TGTGCCAGTAGTACTCCCAGGGCAGGGGTTAGAGATAGCAATCAGCCCCAGCATTTT
CDR3aa: CASSTPRAGVRDSNQPQHF

j_gene: TRBJ2-5
len: 14
v_gene: TRBV2
d_gene: NA
abundance: NA
CDR3nt: TGTGCCAGCAGTGAAGGGGACTCGCAAGAGACCCAGTACTTC
CDR3aa: CASSEGDSQETQYF

j_gene: TRBJ1-2
len: 15
v_gene: TRBV2
d_gene: NA
abundance: NA
CDR3nt: TGTGCCAGCAAAAACGAAGGGGGGGTTCACTATGGCTACCCCTTC
CDR3aa: CASKNEGGVHYGYPF

j_gene: TRBJ1-5
len: 18
v_gene: TRBV5-8
d_gene: NA
abundance: NA
CDR3nt: TGTGCCAGCAGCTTGGCCCTGCTACCGGGACAATGGTATCAGCCCCAGCATTTT
CDR3aa: CASSLALLPGQWYQPQHF

j_gene: TRBJ2-1
len: 12
v_gene: TRBV2
d_gene: NA
abundance: NA
CDR3nt: TGTGCCAGCAGTCGACTTGCGAATGAGCAGTTCTTC
CDR3aa: CASSRLANEQFF

j_gene: TRBJ1-2
len: 13
v_gene: TRBV5-6
d_gene: NA
abundance: NA
CDR3nt: TGTGCCAGCAGCTTGGCGGGGTTCCCGGGCTACACCTTC
CDR3aa: CASSLAGFPGYTF

j_gene: TRBJ1-1
len: 13
v_gene: TRBV27
d_gene: TRBD1
abundance: NA
CDR3nt: TGTGCCAGCAGTTTGGACAGGTACACTGAAGCTTTCTTT
CDR3aa: CASSLDRYTEAFF

j_gene: TRBJ1-4
len: 16
v_gene: TRBV7-2
d_gene: NA
abundance: NA
CDR3nt: TGTGCCAGCAGCTTAGTGGGAGGGGACCGTCGGGAAAAACTGTTTTTT
CDR3aa: CASSLVGGDRREKLFF

j_gene: TRBJ1-2
len: 15
v_gene: TRBV11-2
d_gene: NA
abundance: NA
CDR3nt: TGTGCCAGCAGCTTAGATCTGCAGGGGACCTATGGCTACACCTTC
CDR3aa: CASSLDLQGTYGYTF

j_gene: TRBJ1-5
len: 14
v_gene: TRBV6-1
d_gene: TRBD1
abundance: NA
CDR3nt: TGTGCCAGCAGGAAGACAGGGGGCGATCAGCCCCAGCATTTT
CDR3aa: CASRKTGGDQPQHF

j_gene: TRBJ2-2
len: 15
v_gene: TRBV28
d_gene: NA
abundance: NA
CDR3nt: TGTGCCAGCAGTCACCGACAGAGTCACACCGGGGAGCTGTTTTTT
CDR3aa: CASSHRQSHTGELFF

j_gene: TRBJ2-7
len: 15
v_gene: TRBV6-1
d_gene: TRBD2
abundance: NA
CDR3nt: TGTGCCAGCAGCGTAGCCCGGGACTACTCCTACGAGCAGTACTTC
CDR3aa: CASSVARDYSYEQYF

j_gene: TRBJ2-1
len: 15
v_gene: TRBV6-1
d_gene: NA
abundance: NA
CDR3nt: TGTGCCAGCAGTGAAGGGAGTAGCTCCTACAATGAGCAGTTCTTC
CDR3aa: CASSEGSSSYNEQFF

j_gene: TRBJ1-1
len: 14
v_gene: TRBV14
d_gene: NA
abundance: NA
CDR3nt: TGTGCCAGCAGCCCCCTGGACAGCAACACTGAAGCTTTCTTT
CDR3aa: CASSPLDSNTEAFF

j_gene: TRBJ1-1
len: 15
v_gene: TRBV9
d_gene: NA
abundance: NA
CDR3nt: TGTGCCAGCAGCGTAGTTGAGGGAGGGAACACTGAAGCTTTCTTT
CDR3aa: CASSVVEGGNTEAFF

j_gene: TRBJ1-2
len: 14
v_gene: TRBV9
d_gene: TRBD1
abundance: NA
CDR3nt: TGTGCCAGCAGCGAACAACAGGGGGCGCGCCGCTACACCTTC
CDR3aa: CASSEQQGARRYTF

j_gene: TRBJ1-6
len: 13
v_gene: TRBV19
d_gene: NA
abundance: NA
CDR3nt: TGTGCCAGTGCGGCGGAATTGGGTTCACCCCTCCACTTT
CDR3aa: CASAAELGSPLHF

j_gene: TRBJ1-1
len: 13
v_gene: TRBV27
d_gene: NA
abundance: NA
CDR3nt: TGTGCCAGCAGCTCCTACCAGGGCACTGAAGCTTTCTTT
CDR3aa: CASSSYQGTEAFF

j_gene: TRBJ1-5
len: 14
v_gene: TRBV30
d_gene: NA
abundance: NA
CDR3nt: TGTGCCTGGAGCAAGGGAGGGTCGTCGAAGCCCCAGCATTTT
CDR3aa: CAWSKGGSSKPQHF

j_gene: TRBJ2-3
len: 16
v_gene: TRBV5-1
d_gene: TRBD1
abundance: NA
CDR3nt: TGCGCCAGCAGCTTTTTGACAGGGGTTGGGACAGATACGCAGTATTTT
CDR3aa: CASSFLTGVGTDTQYF

j_gene: TRBJ2-2
len: 13
v_gene: TRBV7-2
d_gene: NA
abundance: NA
CDR3nt: TGTGCCAGCAGGGAAGAGGGGGCCGGGGAGCTGTTTTTT
CDR3aa: CASREEGAGELFF

j_gene: TRBJ1-5
len: 18
v_gene: TRBV10-1
d_gene: TRBD1
abundance: NA
CDR3nt: TGCGCCAGCAGTATCGGGACAGGGGGCCAGAATAGCAATCAGCCCCAGCATTTT
CDR3aa: CASSIGTGGQNSNQPQHF

j_gene: TRBJ1-4
len: 14
v_gene: TRBV19
d_gene: NA
abundance: few
CDR3nt: TGTGCCAGTAGTATCGGGCCAGGAGGAGAAAAACTGTTTTTT
CDR3aa: CASSIGPGGEKLFF

j_gene: TRBJ2-5
len: 17
v_gene: TRBV5-1
d_gene: TRBD1
abundance: NA
CDR3nt: TGCGCCAGCAGCTCGCCGGACAGGGGGCCTATCCAAGAGACCCAGTACTTC
CDR3aa: CASSSPDRGPIQETQYF